The clone carrying this T cell receptor (beta chain) was seen a single time. Its antigen remains unknown. This sample was taken from a study of cytotoxic CD8 clonotypes in ibrutinib-treated CLL. Study details: Partial response was seen in about 25 patients and complete response in 2; after median 68 months, roughly 14 stayed remitted, some 12 progressed. After treatment lasting a median 12 months, range 6 to 36, response samples were collected.

General study points: The clonality went up when patients responded to ibrutinib and dropped back toward baseline at progression.

Only in-frame clones appear in the TCRdb table, and some are missing; sequencing was by immunoSEQ multiplex PCR. The sample lists about 4,500 clones; roughly 83% were seen once. CDR1 LNHNV and CDR2 YYDKDF come from the germline V gene (reference sequence). V lost 6 bases, J lost 6 bases, and 30 bases lay in between. The length of the CDR3 is 19 residues. The sample here was PBMCs, taken before ibrutinib treatment. The rearrangement uses TRBV15 and TRBJ2-1; D is perhaps TRBD1 or TRBD2 (5 bases each). The receptor comes from a human donor with chronic lymphocytic leukemia. CDR3: CATRGVKGIEGSPGNEQFF. CDR3 DNA: TGTGCCACCAGGGGGGTTAAGGGGATCGAAGGTTCTCCGGGCAATGAGCAGTTCTTC.